These 25 T cell receptor beta chains were all obtained from the same sample, sequenced in a study of T-cell memory formation after mild COVID-19. MiXCR was run by TCRdb on the 5' RACE reads, yielding one entry per CDR3 protein. Here the sample spans about 560,000 distinct CDR3 sequences, 15% to 20% being singletons. Sample: PBMCs or a T cell subset sorted from them (not recorded which). These receptors all stem from an adult woman who had mild COVID-19 (a few samples of this study predate the infection). Cell type and time point are not known.

The genes are TRBV3-1 and TRBJ2-1; 7 positions match TRBD1. The CDR3 is made up of 15 amino acids. V lost 1 base and J lost 8; bases outside the gene matches: 8. Germline CDR1 and CDR2: LGHDT and YNNKEL (reference sequence). The CDR3 spells CASSQGQGVWDEQFF. CDR3 bases: TGTGCCAGCAGCCAAGGGCAGGGGGTCTGGGATGAGCAGTTCTTC.

This clonotype was found a few times. V is TRBV6-6 and J is TRBJ1-1; D is unclear. This CDR3 is 14 amino acids long. The V and J ends lost 6 bases and 4 bases respectively, with 15 bases between them. Per germline, CDR1 MNHNY and CDR2 SVGAGI (reference sequence). The CDR3 nucleotides are TGTGCCAGCAGCAAAGGATGGAGGGCCACTGAAGCTTTCTTT. This encodes CASSKGWRATEAFF.

This clonotype has a handful of counts. V usage is TRBV4-2 and J usage is TRBJ2-7, with D possibly being TRBD1 (5 bases). The germline CDR1 and CDR2 sequences are LGHNA and YNFKEQ. This CDR3 comprises 15 residues. The ends were cut back, 1 base at V and 0 bases at J, with 10 bases in the middle. CDR3 amino acids: CASSQGQLSSYEQYF. CDR3 nucleotide sequence: TGTGCCAGCAGCCAAGGACAGTTGAGCTCCTACGAGCAGTACTTC.

The chain carries TRBV19 and TRBJ2-6; TRBD1 matches at 9 bases. The CDR3 extends over 15 amino acids. With V trimmed by 5 bases and J by 4 bases, 3 bases remained unmatched. Germline lookup yields CDR1 LNHDA and CDR2 SQIVND (reference sequence). DNA for the CDR3: TGTGCCAGTAGTCACAGGGGGCTCGGGGCCAACGTCCTGACTTTC. It translates to CASSHRGLGANVLTF.

This chain links TRBV10-3 with TRBJ1-2; D not resolved. The V end lost 2 bases, the J end lost 8 bases, and 15 bases lay between the germline ends. The germline CDR1 and CDR2 sequences are ENHRY and SYGVKD. The CDR3 runs to 14 residues. For the CDR3, the DNA is TGTGCCATCAGTGAGGAGCTTACTTCGGAGGGCTACACCTTC. Residues: CAISEELTSEGYTF.

This clonotype was counted only a few times. The gene calls are TRBV2 and TRBJ2-6; unclear D gene. Trimming stripped 6 bases from V and 1 base from J, with 10 bases between. The CDR3 covers 15 residues. Germline V gene lookup returns CDR1 SNHLY and CDR2 FYNNEI. CDR3 nucleotides: TGTGCCAGCAGCGTCGAACAGTCTGGGGCCAACGTCCTGACTTTC. Amino acids: CASSVEQSGANVLTF.

This rearrangement joins TRBV4-1 to TRBJ2-7; 10 bases agree with TRBD1. The CDR3 totals 14 residues. V dropped 3 bases and J dropped 3; count of bases not matched to a gene: 2. Germline V gene sequence: CDR1 MGHRA, CDR2 YSYEKL. CDR3 sequence reads: CASSQDRGFYEQYF. CDR3 coding DNA: TGCGCCAGCAGCCAGGACAGGGGGTTCTACGAGCAGTACTTC.

This chain joins TRBV10-3 and TRBJ2-7, with TRBD2 matching 7 bases. The CDR3 has 16 amino acids. J was trimmed by 1 base and V by 6 bases; bases with no gene match: 12. Germline-derived CDR1 and CDR2 are ENHRY and SYGVKD. For the CDR3, the DNA is TGTGCCATCAGAGCCGGAGGAGCGGGGCCATCCTACGAGCAGTACTTC. It translates to CAIRAGGAGPSYEQYF.

The chain recombines TRBV30 with TRBJ2-1, with D possibly TRBD2 on 6 matching bases. V was cut by 1 base and J by 6 bases, with 7 bases left in between. The length of the CDR3 is 12 residues. The germline CDR1 and CDR2 sequences are GTSNPN and SVGIG (reference sequence). The CDR3 bases are TGTGCCTGGAGTGGGAGGGCCAATGAGCAGTTCTTC. Translated, it gives CAWSGRANEQFF. Filled out from reference TRBV30 and TRBJ2-1, the complete variable domain reads SQTIHQWPATLVQPVGSPLSLECTVEGTSNPNLYWYRQAAGRGLQLLFYSVGIGQISSEVPQNLSASRPQDRQFILSSKKLLLSDSGFYLCAWSGRANEQFFGPGTRLTVL.

This clonotype has just a few counts. The chain links TRBV7-9 to TRBJ1-1; 7 bases align to TRBD1. J lost 4 bases, V lost 5 bases, and 10 bases had no gene match. The length of the CDR3 is 15 residues. Germline V gene data show CDR1 as SEHNR and CDR2 as FQNEAQ (reference sequence). In DNA, the CDR3 is TGTGCCAGCAGCCCACCGTCGCAGGGGGGCACTGAAGCTTTCTTT. This encodes CASSPPSQGGTEAFF. The full variable domain, in which reference TRBV7-9 and TRBJ1-1 provide the parts outside the CDR3, is DTGVSQNPRHKITKRGQNVTFRCDPISEHNRLYWYRQTLGQGPEFLTYFQNEAQLEKSRLLSDRFSAERPKGSFSTLEIQRTEQGDSAMYLCASSPPSQGGTEAFFGQGTRLTVV.

This clonotype was seen many times. This chain joins TRBV5-6 and TRBJ2-1, with D tentatively TRBD1 (5 bases). Germline assignment: CDR1 SGHDT and CDR2 YYEEEE. Trimming took off 4 bases at V and 2 bases at J, with 10 bases between the two ends. The CDR3 is 14 amino acids. CDR3 sequence (DNA): TGTGCCAGCAGCCCTGTAGGGGCCTACAATGAGCAGTTCTTC. This sequence encodes CASSPVGAYNEQFF.

The V call is TRBV5-1, the J call TRBJ2-7, with D perhaps assigned TRBD1 or TRBD2 (6 bases each). The V and J ends lost 6 bases and 4 bases respectively, with 17 bases between them. The CDR3 has 14 amino acids. Germline CDR1 is SGHRS and CDR2 is YFSETQ. The CDR3, as DNA: TGCGCCAGCACCCCTTCTCCGGGGGCGTACGAGCAGTACTTC. It specifies CASTPSPGAYEQYF.

Here the CDR3 reads CAWSVGTGYNEQFF. CDR3 bases: TGTGCCTGGAGTGTGGGGACGGGGTACAATGAGCAGTTCTTC. The chain combines TRBV30 with TRBJ2-1, with D possibly being TRBD1 or TRBD2 (5 bases each). Germline V CDR1 and CDR2: GTSNPN, SVGIG (reference sequence). Trimming removed 0 bases from V and 4 bases from J, with 10 bases in between. The CDR3 covers 14 residues. Based on the CDR3 plus reference TRBV30 and TRBJ2-1, the full variable domain is SQTIHQWPATLVQPVGSPLSLECTVEGTSNPNLYWYRQAAGRGLQLLFYSVGIGQISSEVPQNLSASRPQDRQFILSSKKLLLSDSGFYLCAWSVGTGYNEQFFGPGTRLTVL.

This rearrangement joins TRBV6-2 or TRBV6-3 to TRBJ1-2, with D possibly TRBD1 on 6 matching bases. There are 15 residues in the CDR3. In germline, CDR1 is MNHEY, CDR2 SVGEGT. Trimming left V 2 bases short and J 1 base short, with 11 bases between. In DNA form, the CDR3 reads TGTGCCAGCAGTTACGGACAGTGGGATAACTATGGCTACACCTTC. As protein: CASSYGQWDNYGYTF.

This clonotype was seen a few times. The chain couples TRBV11-2 to TRBJ1-1; D not certain. V lost 3 bases to trimming and J lost 3 bases, with 8 bases between them. CDR3 length equals 13 residues. Germline CDR1 and CDR2: SGHAT and FQNNGV. CDR3 in amino acids: CASSFLPDTEAFF. The DNA for the CDR3 is TGTGCCAGCAGCTTTCTCCCTGACACTGAAGCTTTCTTT.

The chain recombines TRBV7-8 with TRBJ1-6; D remains ambiguous. The germline V gene encodes CDR1 SGHVS and CDR2 FQNEAQ. Trimming shortened V by 3 bases and J by 9 bases, and 15 bases separated the two germline ends. The CDR3 loop spans 15 amino acids. The CDR3 spells CASSFGSQLISPLHF. In DNA, the CDR3 is TGTGCCAGCAGCTTTGGTAGTCAGCTAATTTCACCCCTCCACTTT. Using reference TRBV7-8 and TRBJ1-6 for the parts outside the CDR3, the full variable domain is GAGVSQSPRYKVAKRGQDVALRCDPISGHVSLFWYQQALGQGPEFLTYFQNEAQLDKSGLPSDRFFAERPEGSVSTLKIQRTQQEDSAVYLCASSFGSQLISPLHFGNGTRLTVT.

This clonotype was observed a handful of times. This rearrangement joins TRBV24-1 to TRBJ2-3, with TRBD2 as a possible D gene (6 bases). Germline lookup yields CDR1 KGHDR and CDR2 SFDVKD. The germline V and J ends were trimmed by 4 bases and 1 base, with 20 bases remaining between them. There are 18 residues in the CDR3. CDR3 protein: CATSERDSLDHRTDTQYF. Here the CDR3 DNA reads TGTGCCACCAGTGAAAGGGACTCTCTGGACCATCGCACAGATACGCAGTATTTT.

This clonotype was seen more than once but under ten times. V is TRBV4-1 and J is TRBJ1-5; 8 bases are a match to TRBD1. J was trimmed by 7 bases and V by 0 bases; bases with no gene match: 5. The CDR3 is 15 amino acids. The germline gives CDR1 MGHRA, CDR2 YSYEKL. Here the CDR3 DNA reads TGCGCCAGCAGCCAAGAAGGACAGGGTAGGCAGCCCCAGCATTTT. Translation: CASSQEGQGRQPQHF.

This clonotype turned up a few times. This chain joins TRBV12-3 or TRBV12-4 and TRBJ2-5, with D possibly matching TRBD1 (6 bases). There are 13 residues in the CDR3. Trimming took 5 bases from V and 6 from J, leaving 13 bases between them. As DNA, the CDR3 is TGTGCCAGCAGTCCACAGGGTACCCAGACCCAGTACTTC. Translation: CASSPQGTQTQYF.

This clonotype was counted ten times or more. This chain links TRBV25-1 with TRBJ2-7; unclear D gene. Deletions cut 5 bases from V and 3 bases from J, with 5 bases between. This CDR3 comprises 11 residues. Per the germline V gene, CDR1 is MGHDK and CDR2 is SYGVNS. The CDR3 DNA is TGTGCCAGCAGTATCTACTACGAGCAGTACTTC. Residues: CASSIYYEQYF.

The chain carries TRBV12-3 or TRBV12-4 and TRBJ1-6; D gene uncertain. The CDR3 length is 12 residues. Trimming removed 2 bases at V and 7 bases at J, with 3 bases between. The CDR3, as DNA: TGTGCCAGCAGTTTACTGAATTCACCCCTCCACTTT. Its translation is CASSLLNSPLHF.

This clonotype was observed many times. The rearrangement links TRBV7-2 to TRBJ2-4; a weak D match, TRBD2 (6 bases). Germline V CDR1 and CDR2: SGHTA, FQGNSA. This CDR3 has 12 residues. Trimming removed 5 bases from V and 15 bases from J, with 17 bases in between. The DNA of the CDR3 is TGTGCCAGCAGCCCGATTGGGGGGAATCCGTACTTC. Translated: CASSPIGGNPYF.

The chain carries TRBV5-1 and TRBJ1-2; weak D call: TRBD1 (6 bases). This CDR3 has 15 amino acids. The germline V and J ends were trimmed by 1 base and 6 bases, with 16 bases remaining between them. Germline CDR1 SGHRS, CDR2 YFSETQ. In DNA, the CDR3 is TGCGCCAGCAGCTTGTTGGGGGGCGAGGTAGATGGCTACACCTTC. Translating it yields CASSLLGGEVDGYTF.

This clonotype showed up just a few times. The V gene is TRBV12-3 or TRBV12-4, the J gene TRBJ1-5; D is unclear. The CDR3 loop spans 14 amino acids. The V end lost 6 bases, the J end lost 1 base, and 10 bases lay between the germline ends. The CDR3 DNA sequence: TGTGCCAGCAGATTTGGAGAGAGCAATCAGCCCCAGCATTTT. This sequence encodes CASRFGESNQPQHF.

The V gene is TRBV24-1, the J gene TRBJ2-7, with 10 bases lining up with TRBD1. V was pared by 3 bases and J by 2 bases, with 3 bases of the junction left unmatched. The CDR3 length is 15 residues. Germline loops: CDR1 KGHDR, CDR2 SFDVKD. Here the CDR3 DNA reads TGTGCCACCAGTGATCCCGGACAGGGGGCCTACGAGCAGTACTTC. Translation gives CATSDPGQGAYEQYF.